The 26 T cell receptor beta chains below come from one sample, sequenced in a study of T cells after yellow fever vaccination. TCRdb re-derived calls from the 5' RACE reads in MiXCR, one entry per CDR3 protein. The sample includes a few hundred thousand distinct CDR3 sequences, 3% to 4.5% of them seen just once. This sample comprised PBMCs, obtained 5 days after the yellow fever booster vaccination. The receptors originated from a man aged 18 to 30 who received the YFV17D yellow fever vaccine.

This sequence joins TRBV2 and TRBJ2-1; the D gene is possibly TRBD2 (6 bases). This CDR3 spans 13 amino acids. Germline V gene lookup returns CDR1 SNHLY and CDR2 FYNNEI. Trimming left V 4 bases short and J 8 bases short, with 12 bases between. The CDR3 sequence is CASSAEGWDEQFF. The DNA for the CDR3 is TGTGCCAGCAGTGCGGAGGGCTGGGATGAGCAGTTCTTC.

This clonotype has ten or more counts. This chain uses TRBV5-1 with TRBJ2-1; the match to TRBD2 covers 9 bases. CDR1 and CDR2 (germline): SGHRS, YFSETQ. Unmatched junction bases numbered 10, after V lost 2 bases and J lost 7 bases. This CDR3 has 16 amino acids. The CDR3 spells CASSFLGGGAENEQFF. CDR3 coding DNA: TGCGCCAGCAGCTTCCTCGGCGGGGGGGCCGAGAATGAGCAGTTCTTC.

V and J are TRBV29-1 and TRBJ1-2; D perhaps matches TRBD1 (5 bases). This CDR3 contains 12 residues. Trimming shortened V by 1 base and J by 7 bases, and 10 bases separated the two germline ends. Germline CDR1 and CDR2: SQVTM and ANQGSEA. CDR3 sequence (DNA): TGCAGCGTTGAAGGGCAGGGAGGTGGCTACACCTTC. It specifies CSVEGQGGGYTF.

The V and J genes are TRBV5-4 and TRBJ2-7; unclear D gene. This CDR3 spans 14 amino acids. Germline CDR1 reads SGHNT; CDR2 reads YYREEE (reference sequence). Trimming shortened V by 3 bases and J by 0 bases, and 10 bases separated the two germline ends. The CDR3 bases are TGTGCCAGCAGCTCCCGAACAAGCTCCTACGAGCAGTACTTC. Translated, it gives CASSSRTSSYEQYF.

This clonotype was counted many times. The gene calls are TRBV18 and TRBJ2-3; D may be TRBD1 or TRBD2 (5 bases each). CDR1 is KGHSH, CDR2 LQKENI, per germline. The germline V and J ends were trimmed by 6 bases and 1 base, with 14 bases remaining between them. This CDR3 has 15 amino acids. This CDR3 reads CASSLEPGRTDTQYF. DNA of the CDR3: TGTGCCAGCTCGCTGGAACCGGGGCGCACAGATACGCAGTATTTT.

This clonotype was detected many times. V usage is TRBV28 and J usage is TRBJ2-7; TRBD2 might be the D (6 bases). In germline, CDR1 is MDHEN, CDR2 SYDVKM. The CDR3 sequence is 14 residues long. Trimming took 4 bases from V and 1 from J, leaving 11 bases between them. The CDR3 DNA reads TGTGCCAGCAGTTCCCCCGCGGGGTCCTACGAGCAGTACGTC. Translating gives CASSSPAGSYEQYV.

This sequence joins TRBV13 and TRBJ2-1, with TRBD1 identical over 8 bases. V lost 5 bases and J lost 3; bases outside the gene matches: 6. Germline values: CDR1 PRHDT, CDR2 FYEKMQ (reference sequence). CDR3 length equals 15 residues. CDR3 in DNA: TGTGCCAGCAGCCTTGGACAGGGCTACTACAATGAGCAGTTCTTC. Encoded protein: CASSLGQGYYNEQFF.

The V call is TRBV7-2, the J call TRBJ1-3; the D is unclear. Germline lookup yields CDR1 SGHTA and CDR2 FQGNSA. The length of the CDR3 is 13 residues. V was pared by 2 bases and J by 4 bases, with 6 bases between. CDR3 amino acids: CASSLFAGNTIYF. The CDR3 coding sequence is TGTGCCAGCAGCTTATTTGCCGGAAACACCATATATTTT.

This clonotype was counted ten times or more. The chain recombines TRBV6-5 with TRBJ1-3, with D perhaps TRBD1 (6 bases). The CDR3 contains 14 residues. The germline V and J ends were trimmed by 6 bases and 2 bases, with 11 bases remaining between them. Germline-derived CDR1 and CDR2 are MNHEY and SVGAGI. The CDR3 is CASSPWGPGNTIYF. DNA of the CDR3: TGTGCCAGCAGCCCCTGGGGGCCTGGAAACACCATATATTTT.

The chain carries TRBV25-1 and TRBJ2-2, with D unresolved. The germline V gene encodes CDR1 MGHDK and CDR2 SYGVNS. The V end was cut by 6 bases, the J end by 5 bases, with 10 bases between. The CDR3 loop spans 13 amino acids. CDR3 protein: CASSSPRTGELFF. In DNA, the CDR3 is TGTGCCAGCAGCAGCCCCCGAACCGGGGAGCTGTTTTTT.

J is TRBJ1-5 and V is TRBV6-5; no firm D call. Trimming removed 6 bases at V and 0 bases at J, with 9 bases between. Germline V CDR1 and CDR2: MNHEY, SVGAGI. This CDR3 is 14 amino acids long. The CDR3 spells CASRTADSNQPQHF. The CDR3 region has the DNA TGTGCCAGCAGAACGGCTGATAGCAATCAGCCCCAGCATTTT.

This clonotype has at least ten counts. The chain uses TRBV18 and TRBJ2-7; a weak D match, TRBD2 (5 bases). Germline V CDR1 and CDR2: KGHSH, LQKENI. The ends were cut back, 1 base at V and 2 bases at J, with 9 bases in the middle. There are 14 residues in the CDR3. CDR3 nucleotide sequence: TGTGCCAGCTCACCACTCGCGACTACCTACGAGCAGTACGTC. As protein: CASSPLATTYEQYV.

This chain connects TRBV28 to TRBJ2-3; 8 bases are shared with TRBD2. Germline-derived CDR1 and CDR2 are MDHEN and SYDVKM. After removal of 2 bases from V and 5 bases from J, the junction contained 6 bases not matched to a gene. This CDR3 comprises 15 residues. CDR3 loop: CASSLPSGGLDTQYF. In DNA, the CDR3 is TGTGCCAGCAGTTTACCAAGCGGGGGTTTAGATACGCAGTATTTT.

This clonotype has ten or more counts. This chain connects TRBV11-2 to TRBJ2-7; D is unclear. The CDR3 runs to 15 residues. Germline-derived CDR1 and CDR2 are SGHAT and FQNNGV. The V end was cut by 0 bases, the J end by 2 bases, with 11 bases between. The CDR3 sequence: CASSLDPAVTYEQYV. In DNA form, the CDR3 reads TGTGCCAGCAGCTTAGATCCCGCCGTTACCTACGAGCAGTACGTC.

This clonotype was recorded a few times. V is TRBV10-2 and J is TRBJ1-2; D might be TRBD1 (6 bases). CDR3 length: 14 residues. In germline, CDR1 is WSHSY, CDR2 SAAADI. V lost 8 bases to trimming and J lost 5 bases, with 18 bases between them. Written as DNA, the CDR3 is TGCGCCAGCCATCACAGGGCCTTGGGTTATGGCTACACCTTC. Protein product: CASHHRALGYGYTF.

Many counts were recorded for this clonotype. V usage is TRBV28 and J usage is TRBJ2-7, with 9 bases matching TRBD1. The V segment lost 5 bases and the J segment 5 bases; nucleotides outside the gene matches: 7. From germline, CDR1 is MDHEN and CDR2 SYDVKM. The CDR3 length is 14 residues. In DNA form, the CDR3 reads TGTGCCAGCAGTAAATGGGACAGGGTCCACGAGCAGTACGTC. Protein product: CASSKWDRVHEQYV.

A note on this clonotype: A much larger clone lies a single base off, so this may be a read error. The CDR3 DNA reads TGTGCCAGCAGTTCCGACAGTCTCTTTGGCTACACCTTC. Translation gives CASSSDSLFGYTF. This sequence joins TRBV6-5 and TRBJ1-2; tentatively, D is TRBD1 (5 bases). V lost 4 bases, J lost 7 bases, and 13 bases lay in between. The CDR3 totals 13 residues. Germline assignment: CDR1 MNHEY and CDR2 SVGAGI.

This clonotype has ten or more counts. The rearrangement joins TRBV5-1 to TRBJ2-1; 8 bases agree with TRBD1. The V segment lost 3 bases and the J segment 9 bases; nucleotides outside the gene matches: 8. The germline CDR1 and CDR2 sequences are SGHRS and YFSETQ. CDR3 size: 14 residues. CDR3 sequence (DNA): TGCGCCAGCAGCTCGGCCCAGGGGGCTACTGAGCAGTTCTTC. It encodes CASSSAQGATEQFF.

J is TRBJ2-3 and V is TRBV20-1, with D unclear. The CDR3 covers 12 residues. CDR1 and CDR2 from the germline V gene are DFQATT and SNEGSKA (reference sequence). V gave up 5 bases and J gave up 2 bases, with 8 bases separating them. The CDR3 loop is CSARRTTDTQYF. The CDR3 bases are TGCAGTGCTCGACGAACCACAGATACGCAGTATTTT.

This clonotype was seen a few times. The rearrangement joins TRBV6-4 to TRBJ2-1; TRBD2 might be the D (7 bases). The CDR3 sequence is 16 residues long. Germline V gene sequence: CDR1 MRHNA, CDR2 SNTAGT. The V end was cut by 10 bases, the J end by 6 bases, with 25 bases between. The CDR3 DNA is TGTGCCACCAAGGGGGGGGGCGTCACGGCAACCAATGAGCAGTTCTTC. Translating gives CATKGGGVTATNEQFF.

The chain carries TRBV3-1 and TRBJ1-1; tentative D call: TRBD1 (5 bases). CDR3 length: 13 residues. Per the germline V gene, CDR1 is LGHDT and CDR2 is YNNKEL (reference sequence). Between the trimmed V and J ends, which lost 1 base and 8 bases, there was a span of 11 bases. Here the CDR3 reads CASSQGGAGEAFF. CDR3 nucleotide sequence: TGTGCCAGCAGCCAAGGGGGAGCAGGGGAAGCTTTCTTT.

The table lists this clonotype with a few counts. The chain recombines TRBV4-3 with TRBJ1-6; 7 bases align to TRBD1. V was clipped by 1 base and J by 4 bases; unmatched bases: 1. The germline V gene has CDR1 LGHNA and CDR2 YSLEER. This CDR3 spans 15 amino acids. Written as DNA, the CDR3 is TGCGCCAGCAGCCAAGTGACAGGGTATAATTCACCCCTCCACTTT. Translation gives CASSQVTGYNSPLHF.

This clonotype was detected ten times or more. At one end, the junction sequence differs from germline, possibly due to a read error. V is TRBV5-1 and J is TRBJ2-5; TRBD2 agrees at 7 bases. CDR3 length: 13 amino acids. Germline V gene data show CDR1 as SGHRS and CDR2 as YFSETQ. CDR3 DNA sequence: TGTGCCAGCAGCCTTACGGGGGGTGAGACCCAGTACTTC. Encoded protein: CASSLTGGETQYF.

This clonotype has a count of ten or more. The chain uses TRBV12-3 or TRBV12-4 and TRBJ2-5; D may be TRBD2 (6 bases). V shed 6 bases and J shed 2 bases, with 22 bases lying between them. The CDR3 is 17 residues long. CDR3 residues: CASRPPRGAPTQETQYF. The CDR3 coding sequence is TGTGCCAGCAGACCCCCCCGCGGGGCTCCTACTCAAGAGACCCAGTACTTC.

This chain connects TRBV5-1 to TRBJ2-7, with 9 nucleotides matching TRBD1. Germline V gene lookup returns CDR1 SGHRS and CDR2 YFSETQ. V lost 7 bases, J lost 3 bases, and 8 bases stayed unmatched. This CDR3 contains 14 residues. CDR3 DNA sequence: TGCGCCAGCCGGACAGGGGATTCAATCTACGAGCAGTACTTC. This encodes CASRTGDSIYEQYF. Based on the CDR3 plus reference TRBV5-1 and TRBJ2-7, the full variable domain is KAGVTQTPRYLIKTRGQQVTLSCSPISGHRSVSWYQQTPGQGLQFLFEYFSETQRNKGNFPGRFSGRQFSNSRSEMNVSTLELGDSALYLCASRTGDSIYEQYFGPGTRLTVT.

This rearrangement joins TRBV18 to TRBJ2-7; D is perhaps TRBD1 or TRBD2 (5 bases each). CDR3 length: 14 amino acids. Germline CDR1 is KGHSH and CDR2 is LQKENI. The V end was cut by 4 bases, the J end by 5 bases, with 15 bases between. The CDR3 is CASSRFRDGDEQYF. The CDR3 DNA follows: TGTGCCAGCTCACGTTTCCGGGACGGCGACGAGCAGTACTTC. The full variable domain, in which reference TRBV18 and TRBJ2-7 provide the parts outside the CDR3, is NAGVMQNPRHLVRRRGQEARLRCSPMKGHSHVYWYRQLPEEGLKFMVYLQKENIIDESGMPKERFSAEFPKEGPSILRIQQVVRGDSAAYFCASSRFRDGDEQYFGPGTRLTVT.